This T cell receptor (beta chain) comes out of a study of beta chain features in type 1 diabetes. This CDR3 spans 11 amino acids. Between the trimmed V and J ends, which lost 6 bases and 6 bases, there was a span of 11 bases. CDR1 and CDR2 (germline): SQVTM, ANQGSEA. Expressed TCRB transcripts were sequenced, since all the RNA that had been isolated was reverse transcribed. The protocol was immunoSEQ multiplex PCR, while the TCRdb copy is restricted to in-frame clones and leaves out a portion. The data show under 450,000 clones, with over 12% seen just once and roughly 0.017% held by the top ten. The sequencing sample was made of naive CD4+ T cells from blood. The sequence was collected from a woman between 18 and 29 years old in good health. The V and J genes are TRBV29-1 and TRBJ1-1, with D possibly TRBD1 on 6 matching bases. The DNA for the CDR3 is TGCAGCGTGAACAGGGAACCTGAAGCTTTCTTT. Translating gives CSVNREPEAFF.